Sequencing of this T cell receptor (beta chain) was carried out in a study of blood T cell repertoires in COVID-19. Original handling: Quantification of nucleated cells was approximated via reference gene primer amplification. The table came from immunoSEQ multiplex PCR; TCRdb's copy has only in-frame clones and leaves some out. V, J and clone size reflect that table, while D and trimming were determined from the DNA. The sample lists more than 80,000 clones; roughly 72% were seen once. Per germline, CDR1 KGHDR and CDR2 SFDVKD. V was clipped by 4 bases and J by 4 bases; unmatched bases: 5. CDR3 length: 15 residues. This clone showed up just a few times.

The sample comprised peripheral blood. This receptor was taken from a woman aged 55-69 years in a cohort sampled during active or convalescent COVID-19. This chain uses TRBV24-1 with TRBJ2-1; 8 bases are shared with TRBD1. The CDR3 bases are TGTGCCACCAGTGAAGGACAGGGTCGGTACAATGAGCAGTTCTTC. Its translation: CATSEGQGRYNEQFF.